This T cell receptor beta chain emerged from a study of shared clonotypes between healthy human individuals. All the donors were Caucasian adults who lived in Nashville, Tennessee. Germline loops: CDR1 SNHLY, CDR2 FYNNEI. V was trimmed by 6 bases and J by 3 bases, leaving 17 bases between them. The CDR3 is 16 amino acids. The assay was carried out at the deep level. Original handling: From ImmunoSEQ came sequences covering only the junction and carrying no quality scores, so filtering differed. Data came from immunoSEQ multiplex PCR; TCRdb stores just in-frame clones and leaves some out. From that table come the V and J calls and clone size; the DNA was used to work out D and trimming. The sample contains about 2.4 million clones, approximately 90% of which appear only once.

The receptor was derived from a man between 18 and 35 years old in good health. Sequenced input: naive CD4+ T cells sorted from blood. The subset: CD45RA+ positively selected. The rearrangement links TRBV2 to TRBJ2-2; D is perhaps TRBD2 (6 bases). CDR3 sequence reads: CASSPIRGSHTGELFF. As DNA, the CDR3 is TGTGCCAGCAGCCCCATTCGGGGGTCCCACACCGGGGAGCTGTTTTTT. Together with reference TRBV2 and TRBJ2-2, the CDR3 gives the full variable domain: EPEVTQTPSHQVTQMGQEVILRCVPISNHLYFYWYRQILGQKVEFLVSFYNNEISEKSEIFDDQFSVERPDGSNFTLKIRSTKLEDSAMYFCASSPIRGSHTGELFFGEGSRLTVL.